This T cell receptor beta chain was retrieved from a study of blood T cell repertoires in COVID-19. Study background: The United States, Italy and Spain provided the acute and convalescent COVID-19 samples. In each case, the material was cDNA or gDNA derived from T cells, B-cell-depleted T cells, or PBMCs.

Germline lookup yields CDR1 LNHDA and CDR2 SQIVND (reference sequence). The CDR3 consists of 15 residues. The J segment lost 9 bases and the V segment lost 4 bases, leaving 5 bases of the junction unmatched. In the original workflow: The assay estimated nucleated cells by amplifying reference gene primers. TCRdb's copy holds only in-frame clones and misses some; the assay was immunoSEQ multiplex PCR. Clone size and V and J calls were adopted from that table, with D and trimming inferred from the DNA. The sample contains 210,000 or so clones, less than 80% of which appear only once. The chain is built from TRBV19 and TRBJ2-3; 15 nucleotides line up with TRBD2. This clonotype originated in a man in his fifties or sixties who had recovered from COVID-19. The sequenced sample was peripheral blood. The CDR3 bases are TGTGCCAGTAGTACCGGACTAGCGGGAGGGTTGACGCAGTATTTT. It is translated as CASSTGLAGGLTQYF.